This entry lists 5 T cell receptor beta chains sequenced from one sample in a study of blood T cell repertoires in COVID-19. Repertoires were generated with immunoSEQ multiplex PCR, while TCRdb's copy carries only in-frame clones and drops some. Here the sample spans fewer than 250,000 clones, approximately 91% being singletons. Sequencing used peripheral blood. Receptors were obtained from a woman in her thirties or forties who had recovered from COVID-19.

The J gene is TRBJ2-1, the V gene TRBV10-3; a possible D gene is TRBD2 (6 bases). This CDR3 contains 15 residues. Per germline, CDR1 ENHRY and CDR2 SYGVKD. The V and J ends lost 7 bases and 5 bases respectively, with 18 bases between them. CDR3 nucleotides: TGTGCCATCACCTCTGGGGCCCGGGAGAACAATGAGCAGTTCTTC. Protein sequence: CAITSGARENNEQFF.

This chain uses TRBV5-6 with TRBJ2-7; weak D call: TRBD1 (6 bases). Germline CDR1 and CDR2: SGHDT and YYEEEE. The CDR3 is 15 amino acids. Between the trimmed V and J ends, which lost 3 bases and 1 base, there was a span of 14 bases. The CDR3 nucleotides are TGTGCCAGCAGCTCCGGACAGCCAAAGTCCTACGAGCAGTACTTC. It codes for CASSSGQPKSYEQYF.

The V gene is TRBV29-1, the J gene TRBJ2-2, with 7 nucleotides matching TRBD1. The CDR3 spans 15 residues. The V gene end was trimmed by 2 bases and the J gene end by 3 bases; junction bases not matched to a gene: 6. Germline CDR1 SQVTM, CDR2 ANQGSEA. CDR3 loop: CSVETTGWDTGELFF. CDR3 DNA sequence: TGCAGCGTTGAAACGACAGGGTGGGACACCGGGGAGCTGTTTTTT.

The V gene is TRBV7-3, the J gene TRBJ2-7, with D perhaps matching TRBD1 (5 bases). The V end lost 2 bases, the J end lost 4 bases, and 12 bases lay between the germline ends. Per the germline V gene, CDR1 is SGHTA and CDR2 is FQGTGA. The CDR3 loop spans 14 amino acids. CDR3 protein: CASSLLGQGYEQYF. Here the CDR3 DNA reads TGTGCCAGCAGCTTACTGGGGCAGGGTTACGAGCAGTACTTC.

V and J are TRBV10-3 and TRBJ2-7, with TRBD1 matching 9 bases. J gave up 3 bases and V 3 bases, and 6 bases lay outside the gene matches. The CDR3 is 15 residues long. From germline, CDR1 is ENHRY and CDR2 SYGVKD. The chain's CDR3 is CAISDSGQGNYEQYF. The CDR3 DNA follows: TGTGCCATCAGTGATTCAGGACAGGGGAACTACGAGCAGTACTTC.